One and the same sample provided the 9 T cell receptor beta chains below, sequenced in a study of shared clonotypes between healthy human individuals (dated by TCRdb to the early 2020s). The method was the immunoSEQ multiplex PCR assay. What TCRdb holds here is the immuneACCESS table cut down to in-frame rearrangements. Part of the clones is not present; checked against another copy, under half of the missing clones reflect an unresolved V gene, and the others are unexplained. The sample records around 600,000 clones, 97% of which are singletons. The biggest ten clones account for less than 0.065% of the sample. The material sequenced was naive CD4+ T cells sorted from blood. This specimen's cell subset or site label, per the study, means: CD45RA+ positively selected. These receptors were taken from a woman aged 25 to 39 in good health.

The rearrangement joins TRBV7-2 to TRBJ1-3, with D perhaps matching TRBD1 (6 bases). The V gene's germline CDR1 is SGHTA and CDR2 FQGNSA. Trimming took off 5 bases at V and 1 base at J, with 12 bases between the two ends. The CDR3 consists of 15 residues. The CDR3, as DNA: TGTGCCAGCAGCATACAGGGAGGATCTGGAAACACCATATATTTT. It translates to CASSIQGGSGNTIYF.

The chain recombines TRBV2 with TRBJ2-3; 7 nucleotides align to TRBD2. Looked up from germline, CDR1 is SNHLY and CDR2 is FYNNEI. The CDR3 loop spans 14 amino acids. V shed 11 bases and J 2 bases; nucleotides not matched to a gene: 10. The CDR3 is CAGSSGSNTDTQYF. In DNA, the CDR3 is TGTGCCGGCTCTAGCGGATCCAACACAGATACGCAGTATTTT.

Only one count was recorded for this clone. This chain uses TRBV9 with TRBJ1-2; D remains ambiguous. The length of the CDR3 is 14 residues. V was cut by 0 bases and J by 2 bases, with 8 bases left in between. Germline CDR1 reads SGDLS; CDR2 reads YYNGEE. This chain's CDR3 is CASSVGQGNYGYTF. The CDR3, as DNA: TGTGCCAGCAGCGTAGGCCAAGGGAACTATGGCTACACCTTC.

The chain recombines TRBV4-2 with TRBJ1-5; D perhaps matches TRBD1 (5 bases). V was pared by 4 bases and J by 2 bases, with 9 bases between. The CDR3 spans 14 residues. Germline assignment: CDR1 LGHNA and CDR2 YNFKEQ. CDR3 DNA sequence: TGTGCCAGCAGCCCCGGGGGGGGCAATCAGCCCCAGCATTTT. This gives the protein CASSPGGGNQPQHF.

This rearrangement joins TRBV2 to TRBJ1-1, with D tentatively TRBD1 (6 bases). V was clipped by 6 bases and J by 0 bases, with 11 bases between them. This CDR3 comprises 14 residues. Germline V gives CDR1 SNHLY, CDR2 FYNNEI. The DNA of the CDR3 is TGTGCCAGCAGCGACAGGAGTGTGAACACTGAAGCTTTCTTT. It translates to CASSDRSVNTEAFF. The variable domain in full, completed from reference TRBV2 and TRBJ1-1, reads EPEVTQTPSHQVTQMGQEVILRCVPISNHLYFYWYRQILGQKVEFLVSFYNNEISEKSEIFDDQFSVERPDGSNFTLKIRSTKLEDSAMYFCASSDRSVNTEAFFGQGTRLTVV.

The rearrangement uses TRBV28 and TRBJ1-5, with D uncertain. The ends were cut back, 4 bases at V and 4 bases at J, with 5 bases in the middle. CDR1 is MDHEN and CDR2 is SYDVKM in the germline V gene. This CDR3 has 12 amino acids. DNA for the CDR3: TGTGCCAGCAGTTCCGTGAATCAGCCCCAGCATTTT. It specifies CASSSVNQPQHF.

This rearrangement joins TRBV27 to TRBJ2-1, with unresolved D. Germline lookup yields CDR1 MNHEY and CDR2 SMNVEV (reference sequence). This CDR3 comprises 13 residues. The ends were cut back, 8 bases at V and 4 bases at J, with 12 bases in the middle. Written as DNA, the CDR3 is TGTGCCAGCGGAAGGGTAGGGTACAATGAGCAGTTCTTC. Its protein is CASGRVGYNEQFF.

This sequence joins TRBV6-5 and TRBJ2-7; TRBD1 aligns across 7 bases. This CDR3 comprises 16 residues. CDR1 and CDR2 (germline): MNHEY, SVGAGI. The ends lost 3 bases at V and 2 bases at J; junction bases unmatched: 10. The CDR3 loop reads CASSYSRDSTAYEQYF. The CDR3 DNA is TGTGCCAGCAGTTATTCCCGGGACAGTACAGCCTACGAGCAGTACTTC.

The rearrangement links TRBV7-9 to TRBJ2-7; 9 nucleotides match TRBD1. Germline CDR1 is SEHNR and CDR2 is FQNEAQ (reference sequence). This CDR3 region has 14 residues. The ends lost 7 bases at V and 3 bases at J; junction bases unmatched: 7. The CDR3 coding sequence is TGTGCCAGCATCCCACCGGGACAGGGCTACGAGCAGTACTTC. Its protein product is CASIPPGQGYEQYF.